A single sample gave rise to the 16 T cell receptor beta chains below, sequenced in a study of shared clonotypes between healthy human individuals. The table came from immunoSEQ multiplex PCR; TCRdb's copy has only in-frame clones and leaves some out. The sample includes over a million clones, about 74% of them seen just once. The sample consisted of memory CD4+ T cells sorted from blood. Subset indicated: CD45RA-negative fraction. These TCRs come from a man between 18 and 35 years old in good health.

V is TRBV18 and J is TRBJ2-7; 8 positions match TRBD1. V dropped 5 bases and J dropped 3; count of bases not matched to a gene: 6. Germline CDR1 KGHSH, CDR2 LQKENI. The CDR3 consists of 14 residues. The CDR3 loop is CASSSLQGGYEQYF. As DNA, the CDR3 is TGTGCCAGCTCATCCCTACAGGGGGGCTACGAGCAGTACTTC.

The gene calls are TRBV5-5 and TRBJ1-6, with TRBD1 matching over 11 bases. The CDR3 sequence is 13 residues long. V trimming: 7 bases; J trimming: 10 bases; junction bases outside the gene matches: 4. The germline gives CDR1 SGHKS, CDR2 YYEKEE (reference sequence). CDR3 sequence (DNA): TGTGCCAGCTCTGGGACAGGGGGATCACCCCTCCACTTT. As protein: CASSGTGGSPLHF.

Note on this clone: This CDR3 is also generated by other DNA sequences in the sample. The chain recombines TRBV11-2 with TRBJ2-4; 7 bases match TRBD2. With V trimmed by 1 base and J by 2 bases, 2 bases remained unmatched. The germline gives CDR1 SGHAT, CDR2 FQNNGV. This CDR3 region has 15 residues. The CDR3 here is CASSLAGGSKNIQYF. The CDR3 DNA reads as TGTGCCAGCAGCTTAGCCGGGGGGTCCAAAAACATTCAGTACTTC.

The DNA for the CDR3 is TGCGCCAGCAGTCAATTGGACAGGATGACTAGCGGAAACTCCTACAATGAGCAGTTCTTC. It encodes CASSQLDRMTSGNSYNEQFF. The chain uses TRBV23-1 and TRBJ2-1; TRBD2 matches at 9 bases. TRBV23-1 is an open reading frame whose function is uncertain. V lost 1 base, J lost 0 bases, and 13 bases stayed unmatched. The CDR3 runs to 20 residues.

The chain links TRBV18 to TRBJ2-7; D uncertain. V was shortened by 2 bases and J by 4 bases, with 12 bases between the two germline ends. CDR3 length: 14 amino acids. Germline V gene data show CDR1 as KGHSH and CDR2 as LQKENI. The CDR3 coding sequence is TGTGCCAGCTCACCAGGAAGTACTACTTACGAGCAGTACTTC. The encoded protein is CASSPGSTTYEQYF.

CDR3 DNA: TGTGCCAGCAGCCTGGGACCTGAAGCTTTCTTT. It yields the protein CASSLGPEAFF. This rearrangement joins TRBV6-1 to TRBJ1-1, with TRBD1 as a possible D gene (5 bases). The CDR3 loop spans 11 amino acids. V was pared by 6 bases and J by 6 bases, with 8 bases between. Germline V CDR1 and CDR2: MNHNS, SASEGT.

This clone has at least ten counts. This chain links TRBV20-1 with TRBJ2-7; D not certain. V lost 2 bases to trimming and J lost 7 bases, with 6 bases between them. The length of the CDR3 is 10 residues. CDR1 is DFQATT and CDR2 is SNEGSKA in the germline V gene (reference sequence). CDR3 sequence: CSARMLEQYF. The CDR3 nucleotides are TGCAGTGCTAGAATGTTGGAGCAGTACTTC.

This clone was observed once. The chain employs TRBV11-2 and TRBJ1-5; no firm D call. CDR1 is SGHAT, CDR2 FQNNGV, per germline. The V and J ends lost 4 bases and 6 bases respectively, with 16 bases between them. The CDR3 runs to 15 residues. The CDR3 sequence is CASSSGPGMGQPQHF. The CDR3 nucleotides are TGTGCCAGCAGCTCTGGGCCTGGGATGGGTCAGCCCCAGCATTTT.

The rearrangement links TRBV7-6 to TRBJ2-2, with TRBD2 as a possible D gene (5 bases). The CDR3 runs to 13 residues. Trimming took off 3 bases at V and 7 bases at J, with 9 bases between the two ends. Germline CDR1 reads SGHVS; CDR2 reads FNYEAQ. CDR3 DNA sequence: TGTGCCAGCAGCTTTTACGGGGACGGGGAGCTGTTTTTT. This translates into CASSFYGDGELFF.

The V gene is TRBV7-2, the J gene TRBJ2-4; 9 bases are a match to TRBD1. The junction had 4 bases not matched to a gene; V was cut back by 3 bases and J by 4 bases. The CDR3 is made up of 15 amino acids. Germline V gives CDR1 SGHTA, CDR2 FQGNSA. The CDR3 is CASSFGDRAKNIQYF. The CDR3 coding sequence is TGTGCCAGCAGCTTCGGGGACAGGGCTAAAAACATTCAGTACTTC.

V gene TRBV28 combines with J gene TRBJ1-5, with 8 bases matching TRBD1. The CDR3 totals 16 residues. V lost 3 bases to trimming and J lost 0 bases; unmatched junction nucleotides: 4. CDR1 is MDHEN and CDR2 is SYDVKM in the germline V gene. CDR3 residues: CASSFGQGLSNQPQHF. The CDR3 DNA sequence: TGTGCCAGCAGTTTCGGACAGGGTCTTAGCAATCAGCCCCAGCATTTT.

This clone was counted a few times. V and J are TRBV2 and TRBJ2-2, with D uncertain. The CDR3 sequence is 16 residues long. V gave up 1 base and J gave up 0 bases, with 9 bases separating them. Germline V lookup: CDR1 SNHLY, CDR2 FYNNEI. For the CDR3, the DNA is TGTGCCAGCAGTGAAGGAGGCGGATCGAACACCGGGGAGCTGTTTTTT. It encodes CASSEGGGSNTGELFF.

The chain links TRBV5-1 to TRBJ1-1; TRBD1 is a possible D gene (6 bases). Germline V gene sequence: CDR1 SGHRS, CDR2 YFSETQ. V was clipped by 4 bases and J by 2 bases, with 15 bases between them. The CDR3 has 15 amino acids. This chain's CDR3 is CASSPRTEKNTEAFF. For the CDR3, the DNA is TGCGCCAGCAGCCCCAGGACAGAGAAAAACACTGAAGCTTTCTTT.

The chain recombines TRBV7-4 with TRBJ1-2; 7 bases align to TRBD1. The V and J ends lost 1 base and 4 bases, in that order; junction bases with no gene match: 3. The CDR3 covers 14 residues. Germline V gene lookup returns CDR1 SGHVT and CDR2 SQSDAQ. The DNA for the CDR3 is TGTGCCAGCAGCTTAGAGGGACAGCCCTATGGCTACACCTTC. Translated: CASSLEGQPYGYTF.

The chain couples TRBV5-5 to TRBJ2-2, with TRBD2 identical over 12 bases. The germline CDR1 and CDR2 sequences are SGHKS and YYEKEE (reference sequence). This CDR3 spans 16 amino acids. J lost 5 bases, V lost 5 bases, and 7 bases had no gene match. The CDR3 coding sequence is TGTGCCAGCAGGGTTACCGGGACTAGCGGGACCGGGGAGCTGTTTTTT. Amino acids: CASRVTGTSGTGELFF.

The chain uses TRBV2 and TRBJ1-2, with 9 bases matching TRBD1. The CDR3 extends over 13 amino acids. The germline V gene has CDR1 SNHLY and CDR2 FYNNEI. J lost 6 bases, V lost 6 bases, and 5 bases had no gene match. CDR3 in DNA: TGTGCCAGCAGAGCCGGGACAGGGCATGGCTACACCTTC. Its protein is CASRAGTGHGYTF.